Presented here are 11 T cell receptor beta chains from one specimen sequenced in a study of shared clonotypes between healthy human individuals. Here immunoSEQ multiplex PCR was the method, and the copy in TCRdb shows in-frame clones only, minus some. The sample lists over 850,000 clones, approximately 80% occurring once. The sequenced sample consisted of memory CD4+ T cells from PBMCs. Subset reported: CD45RA-negative fraction. These receptors were collected from a man aged 18 to 30 in good health. Some clones in this sample may be carry-over from other donors' samples.

This chain connects TRBV28 to TRBJ2-3; D gene ambiguous. This CDR3 is built from 15 residues. Germline lookup yields CDR1 MDHEN and CDR2 SYDVKM. Trimming pared 5 bases from V and 1 base from J, leaving 13 bases between. CDR3 amino acids: CASSGQAIGTDTQYF. In DNA form, the CDR3 reads TGTGCCAGCAGTGGTCAAGCGATCGGCACAGATACGCAGTATTTT.

This chain links TRBV6-5 with TRBJ2-3; D call uncertain. V was pared by 6 bases and J by 2 bases, with 12 bases between. The V gene's germline CDR1 is MNHEY and CDR2 SVGAGI. The CDR3 sequence is 14 residues long. The CDR3 region has the DNA TGTGCCAGCAGCCCGCCTGGAATCACAGATACGCAGTATTTT. Its protein is CASSPPGITDTQYF.

This chain links TRBV4-1 with TRBJ1-4; D is ambiguous. This CDR3 is built from 16 residues. With 1 base removed from V and 0 bases from J, the gap between germline ends came to 9 bases. Germline CDR1 is MGHRA and CDR2 is YSYEKL. In DNA form, the CDR3 reads TGCGCCAGCAGCCAAGGTCGCCAGGCAACTAATGAAAAACTGTTTTTT. This codes for CASSQGRQATNEKLFF.

Only a few counts were recorded for this clone. V is TRBV11-2 and J is TRBJ2-3; TRBD2 matches 8 bases. This CDR3 comprises 15 residues. J was trimmed by 3 bases and V by 3 bases; bases with no gene match: 5. Germline V gene data show CDR1 as SGHAT and CDR2 as FQNNGV. The CDR3 loop reads CASSFELAVTDTQYF. In DNA, the CDR3 is TGTGCCAGCAGCTTCGAACTAGCGGTTACAGATACGCAGTATTTT.

The chain is built from TRBV5-1 and TRBJ1-1, with TRBD1 as a possible D gene (6 bases). This CDR3 has 15 residues. CDR1 and CDR2 (germline): SGHRS, YFSETQ. V lost 6 bases to trimming and J lost 1 base, with 16 bases between them. The CDR3 sequence is CASTLLGAGNTEAFF. CDR3 coding DNA: TGCGCCAGCACCTTATTGGGGGCTGGGAACACTGAAGCTTTCTTT. Variable domain in full (rest from reference TRBV5-1 and TRBJ1-1): KAGVTQTPRYLIKTRGQQVTLSCSPISGHRSVSWYQQTPGQGLQFLFEYFSETQRNKGNFPGRFSGRQFSNSRSEMNVSTLELGDSALYLCASTLLGAGNTEAFFGQGTRLTVV.

This clone occurred once. The chain joins TRBV4-1 to TRBJ2-1; 8 nucleotides line up with TRBD2. Unmatched junction bases numbered 9, after V lost 4 bases and J lost 7 bases. Per germline, CDR1 MGHRA and CDR2 YSYEKL. The CDR3 runs to 15 residues. The CDR3 here is CASSPTGTRKNEQFF. In DNA form, the CDR3 reads TGCGCCAGCAGCCCGACCGGGACTAGAAAGAATGAGCAGTTCTTC.

This rearrangement joins TRBV18 to TRBJ2-7; TRBD2 matches at 8 bases. The V gene end was trimmed by 4 bases and the J gene end by 6 bases; junction bases not matched to a gene: 14. CDR3 length: 16 residues. The germline CDR1 and CDR2 sequences are KGHSH and LQKENI. CDR3 sequence reads: CASSQKPGTRSGEQYF. The CDR3 DNA sequence: TGTGCCAGCTCACAAAAACCCGGGACTAGATCTGGCGAGCAGTACTTC.

Turning to this clone: This CDR3 is also generated by other DNA sequences in the sample. This chain joins TRBV28 and TRBJ2-2, with unresolved D. Trimming took 2 bases from V and 8 from J, leaving 3 bases between them. Germline lookup yields CDR1 MDHEN and CDR2 SYDVKM. CDR3 length: 11 amino acids. The CDR3 sequence: CASSLLGELFF. Written as DNA, the CDR3 is TGTGCCAGCAGTTTACTAGGGGAGCTGTTTTTT.

This chain joins TRBV7-2 and TRBJ1-2, with a tentative D call TRBD1 (5 bases). CDR1 is SGHTA, CDR2 FQGNSA, per germline. This CDR3 is 14 amino acids long. V shed 1 base and J shed 4 bases, with 10 bases lying between them. Here the CDR3 reads CASSLGGRFYGYTF. The CDR3 region has the DNA TGTGCCAGCAGCTTAGGGGGGAGATTCTATGGCTACACCTTC. Full variable domain (remainder filled in from reference TRBV7-2 and TRBJ1-2): GAGVSQSPSNKVTEKGKDVELRCDPISGHTALYWYRQSLGQGLEFLIYFQGNSAPDKSGLPSDRFSAERTGGSVSTLTIQRTQQEDSAVYLCASSLGGRFYGYTFGSGTRLTVV.

The genes are TRBV18 and TRBJ2-2; the D gene is possibly TRBD1 (6 bases). CDR3 length: 16 residues. The ends were cut back, 3 bases at V and 0 bases at J, with 11 bases in the middle. CDR1 is KGHSH, CDR2 LQKENI, per germline. The CDR3 sequence is CASSPGTPANTGELFF. The DNA for the CDR3 is TGTGCCAGCTCACCCGGGACACCCGCGAACACCGGGGAGCTGTTTTTT.

The V gene is TRBV7-8, the J gene TRBJ1-5; maybe TRBD1 (5 bases). Germline lookup yields CDR1 SGHVS and CDR2 FQNEAQ. The CDR3 runs to 17 residues. V gave up 4 bases and J gave up 1 base, with 17 bases separating them. The CDR3 DNA reads as TGTGCCAGCAGCTCTATAGCTCAGGGTGGGAGCAATCAGCCCCAGCATTTT. It yields the protein CASSSIAQGGSNQPQHF.